This TCR beta chain was sequenced in a study of naive and memory T cell subsets. This clonotype appeared a few times. Germline CDR1 is MNHEY and CDR2 is SMNVEV (reference sequence). This CDR3 contains 13 residues. The ends were cut back, 5 bases at V and 10 bases at J, with 12 bases in the middle. An equimolar mix of two oligonucleotides served as the beta constant-region primer for TRBC1 and TRBC2. TCRdb reprocessed the UMI-ligation and nested PCR reads with MiXCR, giving one entry per CDR3 protein. The sample consists of around 31,000 distinct CDR3 sequences, roughly 10% of them appearing once. Sequenced sample: effector memory CD4+ T cells from blood. Documented subset: effector memory, CD45RA- CD27-. The sequence derives from a human donor in good health. This chain uses TRBV27 with TRBJ1-6; D remains unclear. This chain's CDR3 is CASSGRPRSPLHF. The CDR3 DNA reads TGTGCCAGCAGTGGCAGGCCCAGGTCACCCCTCCACTTT.